This TCR beta chain appears in the sequencing data of a study of blood T cell repertoires in COVID-19. This CDR3 is 14 amino acids long. The germline V gene has CDR1 SGHAT and CDR2 FQNNGV. V lost 4 bases to trimming and J lost 4 bases, with 13 bases between them. Sequencing used immunoSEQ multiplex PCR; TCRdb keeps in-frame clones, though not all of them. The table lists 250,000 or so clones, over 80% of them singletons. The chain uses TRBV11-2 and TRBJ1-2; unclear D gene. This clonotype originated in a woman aged 40-49 years who had recovered from COVID-19. The specimen was peripheral blood. CDR3 in amino acids: CASSSRAGSYGYTF. The CDR3 DNA reads TGTGCCAGCAGCTCGCGCGCCGGTAGCTATGGCTACACCTTC.